These 16 T cell receptor beta chains were all obtained from the same sample, sequenced in a study of blood T cell repertoires in COVID-19. Some clones are missing from TCRdb's copy, which holds only in-frame ones; the method was immunoSEQ multiplex PCR. The sample includes about 100,000 clones, 80% to 90% of them seen just once. The sample taken for sequencing was peripheral blood. These receptors all stem from a human donor with COVID-19, enrolled during active disease. The donor label of this sample is uncertain.

In this sample, this clone turned up a few times. The genes are TRBV6-5 and TRBJ2-2; 8 bases align to TRBD1. From germline, CDR1 is MNHEY and CDR2 SVGAGI. The CDR3 extends over 14 amino acids. V lost 5 bases, J lost 6 bases, and 5 bases stayed unmatched. The CDR3 nucleotides are TGTGCCAGCAGTCTCTTACAGGGGGCCGGGGAGCTGTTTTTT. This translates into CASSLLQGAGELFF.

The gene calls are TRBV18 and TRBJ1-6; D unresolved. The V gene lost 5 bases and the J gene lost 2 bases, with 4 bases spanning the gap. The CDR3 loop spans 13 amino acids. The V gene's germline CDR1 is KGHSH and CDR2 LQKENI. The CDR3 spells CASSSAYNSPLHF. The CDR3 region has the DNA TGTGCCAGCTCATCAGCCTATAATTCACCCCTCCACTTT.

The genes are TRBV7-2 and TRBJ1-1, with a possible D match to TRBD1 (6 bases). With 5 bases removed from V and 1 base from J, the gap between germline ends came to 11 bases. CDR3 length: 14 amino acids. In germline, CDR1 is SGHTA, CDR2 FQGNSA. CDR3 DNA: TGTGCCAGCAGCCTCTCAGGGGAGAACACTGAAGCTTTCTTT. This gives the protein CASSLSGENTEAFF.

V is TRBV5-1 and J is TRBJ2-3, with 10 bases aligning to TRBD2. Per the germline V gene, CDR1 is SGHRS and CDR2 is YFSETQ. The CDR3 is made up of 15 amino acids. V lost 6 bases, J lost 4 bases, and 8 bases stayed unmatched. DNA of the CDR3: TGCGCCAGCAAGGGGGTAGCGGGGGGCCCAGATACGCAGTATTTT. Amino acid sequence: CASKGVAGGPDTQYF. Supplemented by reference TRBV5-1 and TRBJ2-3, the full variable domain reads KAGVTQTPRYLIKTRGQQVTLSCSPISGHRSVSWYQQTPGQGLQFLFEYFSETQRNKGNFPGRFSGRQFSNSRSEMNVSTLELGDSALYLCASKGVAGGPDTQYFGPGTRLTVL.

As regards this clone: The germline gene is not matched at one end of the junction; a read error may be the cause. The V call is TRBV6-4, the J call TRBJ1-2; tentatively, D is TRBD1 (5 bases). CDR1 MRHNA and CDR2 SNTAGT come from the germline V gene. The CDR3 is made up of 14 amino acids. The CDR3 spells CASCEDNTNYGYTF. CDR3 bases: TGTGCCAGCTGTGAGGACAACACTAACTATGGCTACACCTTC.

The chain couples TRBV18 to TRBJ1-1; D may be TRBD1 (6 bases). V was cut by 7 bases and J by 8 bases, with 17 bases left in between. This CDR3 has 13 amino acids. Germline CDR1 KGHSH, CDR2 LQKENI. As DNA, the CDR3 is TGTGCCAGCTTAGGGACACCCGATGGGGAAGCTTTCTTT. As protein: CASLGTPDGEAFF. The full variable domain, with the rest looked up from reference TRBV18 and TRBJ1-1, is NAGVMQNPRHLVRRRGQEARLRCSPMKGHSHVYWYRQLPEEGLKFMVYLQKENIIDESGMPKERFSAEFPKEGPSILRIQQVVRGDSAAYFCASLGTPDGEAFFGQGTRLTVV.

J is TRBJ1-1 and V is TRBV11-2; 8 nucleotides align to TRBD1. Germline CDR1 and CDR2: SGHAT and FQNNGV. J gave up 4 bases and V 4 bases, and 8 bases lay outside the gene matches. The CDR3 runs 15 residues. The CDR3 nucleotides are TGTGCCAGCAGCTCTCCTCAGGGGGCGGGCACTGAAGCTTTCTTT. Its translation is CASSSPQGAGTEAFF. Filled out from reference TRBV11-2 and TRBJ1-1, the complete variable domain reads EAGVAQSPRYKIIEKRQSVAFWCNPISGHATLYWYQQILGQGPKLLIQFQNNGVVDDSQLPKDRFSAERLKGVDSTLKIQPAKLEDSAVYLCASSSPQGAGTEAFFGQGTRLTVV.

This clone was observed once. The V gene is TRBV2, the J gene TRBJ2-4, with TRBD2 as a possible D gene (6 bases). CDR1 is SNHLY and CDR2 is FYNNEI in the germline V gene. The CDR3 extends over 15 amino acids. Between the trimmed V and J ends, which lost 3 bases and 7 bases, there was a span of 16 bases. For the CDR3, the DNA is TGTGCCAGCAGTGAGGAGAGCGGGCCCGGGAACATTCAGTACTTC. Translated, it gives CASSEESGPGNIQYF.

The chain carries TRBV7-3 and TRBJ2-5; D possibly corresponds to TRBD2 (5 bases). The length of the CDR3 is 13 residues. Germline CDR1 reads SGHTA; CDR2 reads FQGTGA. V was pared by 6 bases and J by 2 bases, with 10 bases between. As DNA, the CDR3 is TGTGCCAGCAGTTCGGGCGGGCAAGAGACCCAGTACTTC. Its translation: CASSSGGQETQYF.

This clone occurred once. The chain recombines TRBV4-2 with TRBJ1-6; tentative D call: TRBD1 (6 bases). Germline V lookup: CDR1 LGHNA, CDR2 YNFKEQ. This CDR3 is built from 17 residues. The V and J ends lost 0 bases and 5 bases respectively, with 14 bases between them. The CDR3 protein is CASSQEQGTLDNSPLHF. CDR3 bases: TGTGCCAGCAGCCAAGAGCAGGGGACGCTAGATAATTCACCCCTCCACTTT.

This clone is a singleton in its sample. The CDR3 bases are TGTGCCAGTAGTTTCGGACAGGCTGAGCAGTTCTTC. Translated: CASSFGQAEQFF. The V call is TRBV19, the J call TRBJ2-1; 7 positions match TRBD1. This CDR3 spans 12 amino acids. J lost 9 bases, V lost 5 bases, and 4 bases had no gene match. Germline V gene sequence: CDR1 LNHDA, CDR2 SQIVND (reference sequence).

This clone occurred once. V usage is TRBV7-5 and J usage is TRBJ2-1; TRBD1 was called by the table and not checked on the DNA. TRBV7-5 is a pseudogene segment. The CDR3 loop spans 11 amino acids. The CDR3 is CVRSPNRGQFF. CDR3 bases: TGTGTCAGAAGCCCGAACAGGGGGCAGTTCTTC.

This clone was counted once. The gene calls are TRBV30 and TRBJ1-4, with D unresolved. The CDR3 length is 13 residues. Germline values: CDR1 GTSNPN, CDR2 SVGIG (reference sequence). The V and J ends lost 2 bases and 8 bases respectively, with 12 bases between them. As DNA, the CDR3 is TGTGCCTGGAGTAAAGGACTCGGCGAAAAACTGTTTTTT. It codes for CAWSKGLGEKLFF.

The genes are TRBV5-1 and TRBJ1-2, with 8 bases identical to TRBD1. Trimming removed 4 bases from V and 4 bases from J; junction bases left unmatched: 9. From germline, CDR1 is SGHRS and CDR2 YFSETQ. The CDR3 has 15 residues. CDR3 region: CASSPGQVTAYGYTF. The CDR3, as DNA: TGCGCCAGCAGCCCGGGACAGGTCACAGCCTATGGCTACACCTTC.

This chain uses TRBV7-9 with TRBJ1-2; no clear D gene. Per germline, CDR1 SEHNR and CDR2 FQNEAQ (reference sequence). The CDR3 totals 12 residues. Trimming took 5 bases from V and 4 from J, leaving 8 bases between them. The CDR3 region is CASSLRGYGYTF. The CDR3, as DNA: TGTGCCAGCAGCCTTCGAGGCTATGGCTACACCTTC.

The chain combines TRBV4-1 with TRBJ2-2; 11 bases match TRBD1. The V gene end was trimmed by 3 bases and the J gene end by 6 bases; junction bases not matched to a gene: 9. The CDR3 is 17 residues long. Germline lookup yields CDR1 MGHRA and CDR2 YSYEKL. CDR3 protein: CASSHWGDRGRSGELFF. CDR3 nucleotide sequence: TGCGCCAGCAGCCATTGGGGGGACAGGGGGAGGTCCGGGGAGCTGTTTTTT.